A single sample is the source of the 21 T cell receptor beta chains below, sequenced in a study of vaccination effects on CD4 cells after COVID-19. Sequenced by immunoSEQ multiplex PCR; TCRdb stores in-frame clones only, minus some. The table lists some 24,000 clones, approximately 76% of them singletons. Sequencing in the ViraFEST assay came after antigen-specific CD4+ T cells had been expanded with viral peptide pools, which were used to stimulate PBMC. Following an approximately 11-day culture, CD4+ T cells were purified. PCR-confirmed SARS-CoV-2 infection occurred in the person between March and December 2020. Their cognate antigens are unknown. The sample was CD4+ T cells from PBMCs cultured with SARS-CoV-2 spike peptides, taken before COVID-19 vaccination. The receptors here all came from a human donor who had a prior SARS-CoV-2 infection.

In this sample, this clone turned up a few times. This chain links TRBV7-9 with TRBJ2-7, with D tentatively TRBD1 (6 bases). This CDR3 contains 14 residues. Trimming shortened V by 3 bases and J by 3 bases, and 12 bases separated the two germline ends. The germline V gene encodes CDR1 SEHNR and CDR2 FQNEAQ (reference sequence). CDR3 nucleotides: TGTGCCAGCAGCTTGGAGACAGGAGTCTACGAGCAGTACTTC. This encodes CASSLETGVYEQYF. Supplemented by reference TRBV7-9 and TRBJ2-7, the full variable domain reads DTGVSQNPRHKITKRGQNVTFRCDPISEHNRLYWYRQTLGQGPEFLTYFQNEAQLEKSRLLSDRFSAERPKGSFSTLEIQRTEQGDSAMYLCASSLETGVYEQYFGPGTRLTVT.

The chain joins TRBV5-1 to TRBJ2-6; D unclear. Germline V gene data show CDR1 as SGHRS and CDR2 as YFSETQ. V dropped 2 bases and J dropped 1 base, with 7 bases sitting between them. This CDR3 is 15 amino acids long. CDR3 DNA: TGCGCCAGCAGCTTCCGACCATCTGGGGCCAACGTCCTGACTTTC. The encoded protein is CASSFRPSGANVLTF.

The genes are TRBV5-5 and TRBJ2-2, with D perhaps matching TRBD1 (6 bases). V was pared by 4 bases and J by 1 base, with 14 bases between. In germline, CDR1 is SGHKS, CDR2 YYEKEE (reference sequence). The CDR3 loop spans 16 amino acids. The CDR3 DNA sequence: TGTGCCAGCAGCCGGACCGTGGGACAGAACACCGGGGAGCTGTTTTTT. This translates into CASSRTVGQNTGELFF.

This clone was seen a few times. The chain employs TRBV2 and TRBJ1-1; D is ambiguous. The germline V and J ends were trimmed by 5 bases and 8 bases, with 15 bases remaining between them. The CDR3 length is 13 residues. In germline, CDR1 is SNHLY, CDR2 FYNNEI. The DNA of the CDR3 is TGTGCCAGCAGTCGCCCCGGTGATATAGAAGCTTTCTTT. Translation gives CASSRPGDIEAFF. Full variable domain (rest looked up from reference TRBV2 and TRBJ1-1): EPEVTQTPSHQVTQMGQEVILRCVPISNHLYFYWYRQILGQKVEFLVSFYNNEISEKSEIFDDQFSVERPDGSNFTLKIRSTKLEDSAMYFCASSRPGDIEAFFGQGTRLTVV.

The rearrangement links TRBV7-2 to TRBJ2-7; 7 bases are a match to TRBD1. Germline lookup yields CDR1 SGHTA and CDR2 FQGNSA. The CDR3 covers 14 residues. V lost 5 bases and J lost 4; bases outside the gene matches: 8. The CDR3 nucleotides read TGTGCCAGCAGCGCCACAGGGGCCGCGTACGAGCAGTACTTC. Residues: CASSATGAAYEQYF.

This clone came up once. The chain carries TRBV19 and TRBJ2-3; D is ambiguous. The CDR3 spans 13 residues. V was shortened by 5 bases and J by 2 bases, with 8 bases between the two germline ends. CDR1 and CDR2 (germline): LNHDA, SQIVND (reference sequence). The DNA of the CDR3 is TGTGCCAGTAGTGCCCACTTCACAGATACGCAGTATTTT. The encoded protein is CASSAHFTDTQYF. Looking up the rest from reference TRBV19 and TRBJ2-3 gives the full variable domain: DGGITQSPKYLFRKEGQNVTLSCEQNLNHDAMYWYRQDPGQGLRLIYYSQIVNDFQKGDIAEGYSVSREKKESFPLTVTSAQKNPTAFYLCASSAHFTDTQYFGPGTRLTVL.

The CDR3 region has the DNA TGCGCCAGCAGCCAAGATCAAGCTAGCGGGAGGAACAATGAGCAGTTCTTC. Its protein product is CASSQDQASGRNNEQFF. The rearrangement joins TRBV4-3 to TRBJ2-1; 11 nucleotides agree with TRBD2. V lost 0 bases, J lost 5 bases, and 6 bases stayed unmatched. Germline CDR1 reads LGHNA; CDR2 reads YSLEER. This CDR3 is built from 17 residues.

The chain is built from TRBV30 and TRBJ1-1, with 7 positions matching TRBD1. The CDR3 has 11 residues. Per germline, CDR1 GTSNPN and CDR2 SVGIG (reference sequence). After removal of 8 bases from V and 6 bases from J, the junction contained 6 bases not matched to a gene. CDR3 in amino acids: CAGQVFAEAFF. In nucleotides, the CDR3 is TGTGCCGGACAGGTTTTTGCTGAAGCTTTCTTT.

The chain uses TRBV11-1 and TRBJ1-1, with D uncertain. Trimming took 4 bases from V and 3 from J, leaving 9 bases between them. Germline CDR1 reads SGHAT; CDR2 reads FQDESV (reference sequence). The CDR3 has 13 residues. The CDR3 is CASSSWADTEAFF. CDR3 nucleotides: TGTGCCAGCAGCTCCTGGGCCGACACTGAAGCTTTCTTT.

The chain links TRBV7-2 to TRBJ2-5; 13 bases agree with TRBD2. This CDR3 contains 14 residues. The V gene end was trimmed by 3 bases and the J gene end by 5 bases; junction bases not matched to a gene: 0. Germline lookup yields CDR1 SGHTA and CDR2 FQGNSA. This CDR3 is CASSLGLAGETQYF. Written as DNA, the CDR3 is TGTGCCAGCAGCTTGGGACTAGCGGGGGAGACCCAGTACTTC. Filled out from reference TRBV7-2 and TRBJ2-5, the complete variable domain reads GAGVSQSPSNKVTEKGKDVELRCDPISGHTALYWYRQSLGQGLEFLIYFQGNSAPDKSGLPSDRFSAERTGGSVSTLTIQRTQQEDSAVYLCASSLGLAGETQYFGPGTRLLVL.

This chain uses TRBV5-1 with TRBJ1-1, with 9 nucleotides matching TRBD1. The junction had 7 bases not matched to a gene; V was cut back by 0 bases and J by 4 bases. The CDR3 totals 16 residues. Germline V gives CDR1 SGHRS, CDR2 YFSETQ. CDR3 residues: CASSLGGTGSFTEAFF. The CDR3 DNA is TGCGCCAGCAGCTTGGGAGGGACAGGGTCTTTCACTGAAGCTTTCTTT. The full variable domain, completed using reference TRBV5-1 and TRBJ1-1, is KAGVTQTPRYLIKTRGQQVTLSCSPISGHRSVSWYQQTPGQGLQFLFEYFSETQRNKGNFPGRFSGRQFSNSRSEMNVSTLELGDSALYLCASSLGGTGSFTEAFFGQGTRLTVV.

CDR3 bases: TGTGCCAGCAGCTTAGGAGTAGCTAGCGGGGCAGAGACCCAGTACTTC. Translated, it gives CASSLGVASGAETQYF. The gene calls are TRBV7-8 and TRBJ2-5, with 9 positions matching TRBD2. This CDR3 region has 16 residues. The J segment lost 4 bases and the V segment lost 1 base, leaving 7 bases of the junction unmatched. Germline V gene data show CDR1 as SGHVS and CDR2 as FQNEAQ.

The V and J genes are TRBV6-5 and TRBJ2-7; the match to TRBD1 covers 7 bases. The CDR3 totals 13 residues. V lost 6 bases, J lost 3 bases, and 5 bases stayed unmatched. Germline V gene sequence: CDR1 MNHEY, CDR2 SVGAGI. The CDR3 protein is CASSRQGDYEQYF. The CDR3 DNA sequence: TGTGCCAGCAGCCGACAGGGAGACTACGAGCAGTACTTC.

This clone was observed a few times. The chain couples TRBV10-3 to TRBJ2-1; TRBD2 matches 15 bases. Germline CDR1 reads ENHRY; CDR2 reads SYGVKD. The CDR3 loop spans 15 amino acids. Unmatched junction bases numbered 1, after V lost 4 bases and J lost 6 bases. The CDR3 coding sequence is TGTGCCATCAGTGGGACTAGCGGGGGGGCCAATGAGCAGTTCTTC. Residues: CAISGTSGGANEQFF.

V usage is TRBV3-1 (or the pseudogene TRBV3-2) and J usage is TRBJ1-1; D unclear. The CDR3 is 12 amino acids. The V end was cut by 5 bases, the J end by 11 bases, with 15 bases between. The germline V gene has CDR1 LGHDT and CDR2 YNNKEL (reference sequence). CDR3 loop: CASSSNGVYAFF. DNA of the CDR3: TGTGCCAGCAGCTCAAATGGGGTGTATGCTTTCTTT.

This clone came up a few times. This sequence joins TRBV7-3 and TRBJ1-1, with a weak D call TRBD1 (6 bases). The V end was cut by 2 bases, the J end by 1 base, with 8 bases between. CDR3 length: 14 residues. Germline CDR1 is SGHTA and CDR2 is FQGTGA. CDR3 coding DNA: TGTGCCAGCAGCTTAGTAGGGGGGAACACTGAAGCTTTCTTT. Translated, it gives CASSLVGGNTEAFF.

This clone has a handful of counts. This sequence joins TRBV24-1 and TRBJ1-1, with TRBD1 as a possible D gene (5 bases). V was clipped by 8 bases and J by 1 base, with 7 bases between them. The CDR3 runs to 12 residues. Per germline, CDR1 KGHDR and CDR2 SFDVKD. The CDR3 here is CATKGPNTEAFF. CDR3 DNA: TGTGCCACCAAGGGGCCGAACACTGAAGCTTTCTTT.

V usage is TRBV5-1 and J usage is TRBJ2-3; 13 nucleotides line up with TRBD2. After removal of 4 bases from V and 4 bases from J, the junction contained 9 bases not matched to a gene. Germline-derived CDR1 and CDR2 are SGHRS and YFSETQ. The CDR3 is made up of 17 amino acids. The CDR3 protein is CASSPTLAGGRSDTQYF. CDR3 sequence (DNA): TGCGCCAGCAGCCCGACACTAGCGGGGGGGAGGTCAGATACGCAGTATTTT.

The genes are TRBV2 and TRBJ2-1; 10 bases are shared with TRBD2. CDR1 and CDR2 (germline): SNHLY, FYNNEI. Trimming at V came to 3 bases and at J to 5 bases, leaving 4 bases not matched to a gene. The CDR3 is 15 amino acids. In DNA form, the CDR3 reads TGTGCCAGCAGTGATCAACTAGCGGGGAACAATGAGCAGTTCTTC. The encoded protein is CASSDQLAGNNEQFF.

The rearrangement joins TRBV5-1 to TRBJ1-1, with D uncertain. V lost 5 bases and J lost 8, with 34 bases in between. Germline loops: CDR1 SGHRS, CDR2 YFSETQ. This CDR3 comprises 19 residues. The CDR3 DNA sequence: TGCGCCAGCAGTCTGCGAATGGGCTTCGGGTCGGTCAGCCCCTCCGAAGCTTTCTTT. Translating it yields CASSLRMGFGSVSPSEAFF.

The chain employs TRBV24-1 and TRBJ2-5, with a weak D call TRBD2 (5 bases). CDR1 and CDR2 from the germline V gene are KGHDR and SFDVKD. This CDR3 is built from 15 residues. V lost 3 bases, J lost 2 bases, and 12 bases lay in between. CDR3 residues: CATSDPGRGQETQYF. CDR3 coding DNA: TGTGCCACCAGTGATCCCGGACGGGGTCAAGAGACCCAGTACTTC.